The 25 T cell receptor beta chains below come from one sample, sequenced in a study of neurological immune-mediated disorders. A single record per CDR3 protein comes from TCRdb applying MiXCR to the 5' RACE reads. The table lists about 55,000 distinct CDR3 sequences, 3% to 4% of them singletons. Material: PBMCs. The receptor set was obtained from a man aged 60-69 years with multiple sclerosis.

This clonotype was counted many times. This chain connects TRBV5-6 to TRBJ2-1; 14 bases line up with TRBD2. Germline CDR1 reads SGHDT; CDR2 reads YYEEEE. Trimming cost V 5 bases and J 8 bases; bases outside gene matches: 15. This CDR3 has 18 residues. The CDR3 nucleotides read TGTGCCAGCAGTCCCCGGGGACAGGGACTAGCGGGAGCTCATGAGCAGTTCTTC. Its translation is CASSPRGQGLAGAHEQFF. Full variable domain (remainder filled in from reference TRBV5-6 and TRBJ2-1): DAGVTQSPTHLIKTRGQQVTLRCSPKSGHDTVSWYQQALGQGPQFIFQYYEEEERQRGNFPDRFSGHQFPNYSSELNVNALLLGDSALYLCASSPRGQGLAGAHEQFFGPGTRLTVL.

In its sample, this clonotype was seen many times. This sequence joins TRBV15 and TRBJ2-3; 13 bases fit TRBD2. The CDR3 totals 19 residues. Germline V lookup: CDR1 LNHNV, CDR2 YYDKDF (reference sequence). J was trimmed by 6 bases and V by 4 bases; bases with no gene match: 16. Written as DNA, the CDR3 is TGTGCCACCAGCAAACGGAGGACTAGCGGGGGTGACCTCACGGATACGCAGTATTTT. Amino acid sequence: CATSKRRTSGGDLTDTQYF.

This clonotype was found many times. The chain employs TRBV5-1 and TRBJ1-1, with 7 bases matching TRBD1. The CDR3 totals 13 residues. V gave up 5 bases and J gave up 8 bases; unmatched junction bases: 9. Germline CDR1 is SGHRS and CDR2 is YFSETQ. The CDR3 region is CASSPEGAQEAFF. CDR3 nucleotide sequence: TGCGCCAGCAGTCCTGAGGGGGCGCAGGAAGCTTTCTTT.

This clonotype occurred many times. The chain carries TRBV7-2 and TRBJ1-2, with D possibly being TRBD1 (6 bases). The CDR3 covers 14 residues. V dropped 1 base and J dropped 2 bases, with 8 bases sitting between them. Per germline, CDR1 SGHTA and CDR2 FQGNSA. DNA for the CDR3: TGTGCCAGCAGCTTAGTAGGGGGAAACTATGGCTACACCTTC. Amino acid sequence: CASSLVGGNYGYTF.

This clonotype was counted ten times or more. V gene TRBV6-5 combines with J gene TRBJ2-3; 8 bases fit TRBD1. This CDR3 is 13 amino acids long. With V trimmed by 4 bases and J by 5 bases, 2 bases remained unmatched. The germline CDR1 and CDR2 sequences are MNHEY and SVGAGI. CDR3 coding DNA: TGTGCCAGCAGTTTTACAGGGGGAGATACGCAGTATTTT. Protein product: CASSFTGGDTQYF.

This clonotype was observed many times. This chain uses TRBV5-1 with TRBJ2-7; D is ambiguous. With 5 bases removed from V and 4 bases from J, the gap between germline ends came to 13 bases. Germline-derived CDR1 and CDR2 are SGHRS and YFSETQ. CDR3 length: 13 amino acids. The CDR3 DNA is TGCGCCAGCAGGGACCCAGACTCATACGAGCAGTACTTC. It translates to CASRDPDSYEQYF. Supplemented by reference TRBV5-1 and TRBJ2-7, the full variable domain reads KAGVTQTPRYLIKTRGQQVTLSCSPISGHRSVSWYQQTPGQGLQFLFEYFSETQRNKGNFPGRFSGRQFSNSRSEMNVSTLELGDSALYLCASRDPDSYEQYFGPGTRLTVT.

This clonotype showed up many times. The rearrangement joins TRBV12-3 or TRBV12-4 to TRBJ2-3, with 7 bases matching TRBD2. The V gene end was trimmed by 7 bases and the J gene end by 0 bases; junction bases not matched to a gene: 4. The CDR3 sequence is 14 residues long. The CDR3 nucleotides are TGTGCCAGCATTGAGCGGGGAAGCACAGATACGCAGTATTTT. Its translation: CASIERGSTDTQYF.

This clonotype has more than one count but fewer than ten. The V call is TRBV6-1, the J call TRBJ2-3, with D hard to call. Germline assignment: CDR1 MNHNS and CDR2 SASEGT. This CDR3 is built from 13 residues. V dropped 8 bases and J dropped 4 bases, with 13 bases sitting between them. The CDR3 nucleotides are TGTGCCAGCCTTTCTTTCTCGGCAGATACGCAGTATTTT. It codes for CASLSFSADTQYF.

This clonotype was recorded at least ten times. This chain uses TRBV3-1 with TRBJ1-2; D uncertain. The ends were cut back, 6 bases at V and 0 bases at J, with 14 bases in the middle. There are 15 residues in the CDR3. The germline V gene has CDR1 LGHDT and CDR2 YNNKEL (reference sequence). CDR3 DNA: TGTGCCAGCAGGGAGTCGGGATCAGCTAACTATGGCTACACCTTC. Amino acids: CASRESGSANYGYTF.

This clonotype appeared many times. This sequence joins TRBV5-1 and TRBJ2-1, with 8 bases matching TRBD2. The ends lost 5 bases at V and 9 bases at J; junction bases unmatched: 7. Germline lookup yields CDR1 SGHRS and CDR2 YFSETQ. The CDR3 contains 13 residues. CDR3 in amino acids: CASRRGAGGEQFF. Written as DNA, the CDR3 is TGCGCCAGCAGGCGGGGGGCCGGGGGTGAGCAGTTCTTC.

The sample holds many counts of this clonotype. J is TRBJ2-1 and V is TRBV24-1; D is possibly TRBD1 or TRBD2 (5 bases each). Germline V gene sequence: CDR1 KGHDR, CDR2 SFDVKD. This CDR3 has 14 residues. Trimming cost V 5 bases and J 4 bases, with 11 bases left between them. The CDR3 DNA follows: TGTGCCACCAGTGGCCCGGGACCATACAATGAGCAGTTCTTC. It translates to CATSGPGPYNEQFF.

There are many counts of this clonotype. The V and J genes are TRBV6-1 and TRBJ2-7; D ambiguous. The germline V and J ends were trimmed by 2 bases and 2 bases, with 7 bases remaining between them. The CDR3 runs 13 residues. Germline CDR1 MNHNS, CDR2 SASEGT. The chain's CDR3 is CASSETQPYEQYF. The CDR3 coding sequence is TGTGCCAGCAGTGAAACACAGCCCTACGAGCAGTACTTC.

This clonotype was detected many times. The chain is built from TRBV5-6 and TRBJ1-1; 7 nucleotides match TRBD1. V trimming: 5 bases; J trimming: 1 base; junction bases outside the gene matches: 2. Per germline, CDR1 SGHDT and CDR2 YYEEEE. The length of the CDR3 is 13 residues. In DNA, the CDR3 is TGTGCCAGCAGGACAGGGTGGAACACTGAAGCTTTCTTT. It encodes CASRTGWNTEAFF.

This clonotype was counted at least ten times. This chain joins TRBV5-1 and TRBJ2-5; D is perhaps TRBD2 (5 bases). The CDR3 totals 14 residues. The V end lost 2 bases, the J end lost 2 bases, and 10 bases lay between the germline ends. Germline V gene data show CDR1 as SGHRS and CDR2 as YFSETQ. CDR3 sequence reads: CASSLKRSQETQYF. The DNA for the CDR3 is TGCGCCAGCAGCTTAAAGCGGAGTCAAGAGACCCAGTACTTC.

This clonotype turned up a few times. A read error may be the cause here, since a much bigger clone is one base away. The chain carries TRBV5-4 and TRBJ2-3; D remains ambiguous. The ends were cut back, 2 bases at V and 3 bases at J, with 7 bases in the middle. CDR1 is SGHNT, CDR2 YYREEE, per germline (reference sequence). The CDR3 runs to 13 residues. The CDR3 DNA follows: TGTGCCAGCAGCTTACGGGTGACAGATACGCAGTATTTT. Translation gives CASSLRVTDTQYF.

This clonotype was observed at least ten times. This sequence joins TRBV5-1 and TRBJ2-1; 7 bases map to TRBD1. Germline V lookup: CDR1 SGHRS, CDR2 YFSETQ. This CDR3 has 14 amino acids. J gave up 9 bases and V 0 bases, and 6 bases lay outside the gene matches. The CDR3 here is CASSLATGMSEQFF. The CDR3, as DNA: TGCGCCAGCAGCTTGGCGACAGGGATGAGTGAGCAGTTCTTC.

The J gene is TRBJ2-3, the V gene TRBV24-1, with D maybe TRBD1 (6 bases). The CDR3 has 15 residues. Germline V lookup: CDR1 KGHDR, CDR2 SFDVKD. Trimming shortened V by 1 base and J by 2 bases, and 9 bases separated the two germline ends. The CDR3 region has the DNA TGTGCCACCAGTGATTTTAGGGGGATCACAGATACGCAGTATTTT. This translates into CATSDFRGITDTQYF.

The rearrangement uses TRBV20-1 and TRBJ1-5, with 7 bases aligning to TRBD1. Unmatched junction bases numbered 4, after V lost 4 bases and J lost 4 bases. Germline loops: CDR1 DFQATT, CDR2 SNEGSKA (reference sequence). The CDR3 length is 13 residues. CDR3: CSANRGDNQPQHF. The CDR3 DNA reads TGCAGTGCTAACAGGGGAGATAATCAGCCCCAGCATTTT.

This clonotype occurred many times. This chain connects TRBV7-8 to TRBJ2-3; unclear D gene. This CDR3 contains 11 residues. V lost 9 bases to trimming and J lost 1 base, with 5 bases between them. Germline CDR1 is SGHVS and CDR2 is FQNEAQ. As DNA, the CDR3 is TGTGCCAGTCACGGCACAGATACGCAGTATTTT. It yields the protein CASHGTDTQYF.

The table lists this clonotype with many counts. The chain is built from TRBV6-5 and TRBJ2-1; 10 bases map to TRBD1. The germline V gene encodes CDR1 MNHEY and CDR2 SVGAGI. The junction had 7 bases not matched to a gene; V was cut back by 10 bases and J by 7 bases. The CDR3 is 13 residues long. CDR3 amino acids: CATRDRGGNEQFF. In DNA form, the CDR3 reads TGTGCCACCCGGGACAGGGGTGGGAATGAGCAGTTCTTC.

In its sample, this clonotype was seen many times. The DNA for the CDR3 is TGTGCCAGCAGGCCCGAGTCGGGACAGGGCTACAATGAGCAGTTCTTC. Residues: CASRPESGQGYNEQFF. This chain links TRBV6-6 with TRBJ2-1; 9 positions match TRBD1. CDR1 and CDR2 from the germline V gene are MNHNY and SVGAGI (reference sequence). J gave up 3 bases and V 6 bases, and 9 bases lay outside the gene matches. The CDR3 covers 16 residues.

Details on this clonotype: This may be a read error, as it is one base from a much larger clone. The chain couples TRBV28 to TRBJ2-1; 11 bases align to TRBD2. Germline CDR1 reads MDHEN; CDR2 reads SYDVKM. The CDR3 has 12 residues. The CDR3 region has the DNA TGTGCCACCCAGACTAGCGGGGATGAGAAGTTCTTC. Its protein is CATQTSGDEKFF.

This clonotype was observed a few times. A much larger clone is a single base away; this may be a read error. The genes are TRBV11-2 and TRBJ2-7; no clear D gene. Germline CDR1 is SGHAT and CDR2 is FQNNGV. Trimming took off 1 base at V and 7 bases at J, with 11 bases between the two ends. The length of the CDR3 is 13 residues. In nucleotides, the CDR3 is TGTGCCAGCAGCTTAGTGGGGTTTGAAGAGCAGTACTTC. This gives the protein CASSLVGFEEQYF.

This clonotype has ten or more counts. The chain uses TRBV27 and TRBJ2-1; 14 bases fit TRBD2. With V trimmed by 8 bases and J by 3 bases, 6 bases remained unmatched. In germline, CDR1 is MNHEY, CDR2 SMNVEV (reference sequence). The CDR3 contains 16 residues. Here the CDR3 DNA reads TGTGCCAGCCGGACTAGCGGGAGGAGGCGCTACAATGAGCAGTTCTTC. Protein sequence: CASRTSGRRRYNEQFF.

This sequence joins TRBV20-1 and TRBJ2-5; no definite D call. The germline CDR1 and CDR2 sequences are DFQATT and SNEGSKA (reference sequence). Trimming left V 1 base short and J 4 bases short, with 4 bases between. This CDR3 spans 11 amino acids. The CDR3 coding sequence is TGCAGTGCTAGAGTCGCAGAGACCCAGTACTTC. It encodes CSARVAETQYF.